This is a list of T cell receptor beta chains from one sample in a study of T cell responses to AZD1222 COVID-19 vaccine. The table came from immunoSEQ multiplex PCR; TCRdb's copy has only in-frame clones and leaves some out. This sample has 150,000 or so clones, with approximately 90% found just once. Sequenced material: peripheral blood, taken 28 days after the second AZD1222 dose. Receptors originate from an adult who received the AZD1222 COVID-19 vaccine. CDR3s include the opening cysteine and the closing phenylalanine or tryptophan. D genes are given only for firm matches. Expanded clones get a size class; other rows say once, few or many, or leave the size out.

abundance: NA; d_gene: NA; j_gene: TRBJ2-1; v_gene: TRBV28; CDR3aa: CASKDQGFYNEQFF; CDR3nt: TGTGCCAGCAAGGACCAGGGGTTCTACAATGAGCAGTTCTTC
abundance: NA; d_gene: TRBD1; j_gene: TRBJ2-7; v_gene: TRBV19; CDR3aa: CASNTGGSYEQYF; CDR3nt: TGTGCCAGTAATACAGGGGGCTCCTACGAGCAGTACTTC
abundance: NA; d_gene: NA; j_gene: TRBJ1-2; v_gene: TRBV28; CDR3aa: CASSLGGNYGYTF; CDR3nt: TGTGCCAGCAGTTTAGGCGGAAACTATGGCTACACCTTC
abundance: NA; d_gene: NA; j_gene: TRBJ2-3; v_gene: TRBV5-5; CDR3aa: CASSSASGGSTDTQYF; CDR3nt: TGTGCCAGCAGCTCAGCCTCGGGTGGAAGCACAGATACGCAGTATTTT
abundance: NA; d_gene: TRBD1; j_gene: TRBJ1-1; v_gene: TRBV30; CDR3aa: CAWREGAATEAFF; CDR3nt: TGTGCCTGGAGAGAGGGGGCGGCGACTGAAGCTTTCTTT
abundance: NA; d_gene: NA; j_gene: TRBJ1-1; v_gene: TRBV19; CDR3aa: CASSRELGAFF; CDR3nt: TGTGCCAGTTCGAGGGAGCTGGGAGCTTTCTTT
abundance: NA; d_gene: TRBD2; j_gene: TRBJ2-1; v_gene: TRBV2; CDR3aa: CASSKRRENEQFF; CDR3nt: TGTGCCAGCAGTAAACGGCGGGAGAATGAGCAGTTCTTC
abundance: NA; d_gene: NA; j_gene: TRBJ1-2; v_gene: TRBV12-3/TRBV12-4; CDR3aa: CASSFTALAGYTF; CDR3nt: TGTGCCAGCAGTTTTACAGCCCTGGCGGGCTACACCTTC
abundance: NA; d_gene: NA; j_gene: TRBJ2-7; v_gene: TRBV2; CDR3aa: CASSVAPPGPSRYYEQYF; CDR3nt: TGTGCCAGCAGTGTTGCCCCTCCGGGCCCTTCCCGTTACTACGAGCAGTACTTC
abundance: NA; d_gene: TRBD1; j_gene: TRBJ1-5; v_gene: TRBV6-1; CDR3aa: CASSEGRTGGLHSNQPQHF; CDR3nt: TGTGCCAGCAGTGAAGGGAGGACAGGGGGCCTTCATTCCAATCAGCCCCAGCATTTT
abundance: NA; d_gene: NA; j_gene: TRBJ1-3; v_gene: TRBV14; CDR3aa: CASSQQTRGSGNTIYF; CDR3nt: TGTGCCAGCAGCCAACAAACGCGCGGCTCTGGAAACACCATATATTTT
abundance: NA; d_gene: TRBD2; j_gene: TRBJ2-2; v_gene: TRBV10-1; CDR3aa: CASSEWGGGRRTGELFF; CDR3nt: TGCGCCAGCAGTGAGTGGGGCGGGGGGCGACGAACCGGGGAGCTGTTTTTT
abundance: NA; d_gene: TRBD2; j_gene: TRBJ2-1; v_gene: TRBV5-1; CDR3aa: CASSLAGGRSEQFF; CDR3nt: TGCGCCAGCAGCTTGGCGGGCGGGAGGTCTGAGCAGTTCTTC
abundance: NA; d_gene: TRBD2; j_gene: TRBJ2-1; v_gene: TRBV4-1; CDR3aa: CASRLAGGTYNEQFF; CDR3nt: TGCGCCAGCAGGTTAGCGGGAGGCACCTACAATGAGCAGTTCTTC
abundance: NA; d_gene: TRBD2; j_gene: TRBJ2-7; v_gene: TRBV4-1; CDR3aa: CASSQDHGGRGASYEQYF; CDR3nt: TGCGCCAGCAGCCAAGATCATGGCGGGAGGGGCGCCTCCTACGAGCAGTACTTC
abundance: NA; d_gene: NA; j_gene: TRBJ1-1; v_gene: TRBV2; CDR3aa: CASSQPGHVNTEAFF; CDR3nt: TGTGCCAGCAGTCAACCGGGACACGTGAACACTGAAGCTTTCTTT
abundance: NA; d_gene: TRBD1; j_gene: TRBJ1-1; v_gene: TRBV3-1/TRBV3-2; CDR3aa: CASSQALAGGTEAFF; CDR3nt: TGTGCCAGCAGCCAAGCGTTGGCAGGGGGCACTGAAGCTTTCTTT
abundance: NA; d_gene: NA; j_gene: TRBJ2-1; v_gene: TRBV7-2; CDR3aa: CASSLDLPSPYNEQFF; CDR3nt: TGTGCCAGCAGCTTAGATCTTCCGTCCCCTTACAATGAGCAGTTCTTC
abundance: NA; d_gene: NA; j_gene: TRBJ1-4; v_gene: TRBV5-5; CDR3aa: CASSLGQAYNEKLFF; CDR3nt: TGTGCCAGCAGCTTGGGCCAGGCTTATAATGAAAAACTGTTTTTT
abundance: NA; d_gene: TRBD2; j_gene: TRBJ2-5; v_gene: TRBV3-1/TRBV3-2; CDR3aa: CASSQGTSGGFETQYF; CDR3nt: TGTGCCAGCAGCCAAGGGACTAGCGGGGGGTTTGAGACCCAGTACTTC
abundance: NA; d_gene: NA; j_gene: TRBJ1-3; v_gene: TRBV7-8; CDR3aa: CASEGGPGNTIYF; CDR3nt: TGTGCCTCCGAGGGGGGACCTGGAAACACCATATATTTT
abundance: NA; d_gene: NA; j_gene: TRBJ2-1; v_gene: TRBV7-2; CDR3aa: CASSIRGASRTYNEQFF; CDR3nt: TGTGCCAGCAGCATCCGAGGGGCTAGCCGCACCTACAATGAGCAGTTCTTC
abundance: NA; d_gene: NA; j_gene: TRBJ2-2; v_gene: TRBV7-3; CDR3aa: CASSPDNTGELFF; CDR3nt: TGTGCCAGCAGTCCTGATAACACCGGGGAGCTGTTTTTT
abundance: NA; d_gene: NA; j_gene: TRBJ2-1; v_gene: TRBV27; CDR3aa: CASSQQGNEQFF; CDR3nt: TGTGCCAGCAGTCAACAGGGAAATGAGCAGTTCTTC
abundance: NA; d_gene: NA; j_gene: TRBJ1-1; v_gene: TRBV15; CDR3aa: CATSRDPNTEAFF; CDR3nt: TGTGCCACCAGCAGAGACCCTAACACTGAAGCTTTCTTT
abundance: NA; d_gene: NA; j_gene: TRBJ2-1; v_gene: TRBV7-6; CDR3aa: CASSPRGTGNNEQFF; CDR3nt: TGTGCCAGCAGCCCCCGCGGGACTGGAAACAATGAGCAGTTCTTC
abundance: NA; d_gene: NA; j_gene: TRBJ1-3; v_gene: TRBV7-9; CDR3aa: CASSLSDSGNTIYF; CDR3nt: TGTGCCAGCAGCTTATCCGACTCTGGAAACACCATATATTTT
abundance: NA; d_gene: NA; j_gene: TRBJ1-4; v_gene: TRBV7-8; CDR3aa: CASSLRDSREKLFF; CDR3nt: TGTGCCAGCAGCCTAAGGGACTCTCGAGAAAAACTGTTTTTT
abundance: NA; d_gene: NA; j_gene: TRBJ1-1; v_gene: TRBV5-1; CDR3aa: CASSLFGNTEAFF; CDR3nt: TGCGCCAGCAGCTTGTTCGGGAACACTGAAGCTTTCTTT
abundance: NA; d_gene: NA; j_gene: TRBJ1-5; v_gene: TRBV6-5; CDR3aa: CASRAGNQPQHF; CDR3nt: TGTGCCAGCAGAGCGGGGAATCAGCCCCAGCATTTT
abundance: NA; d_gene: NA; j_gene: TRBJ1-1; v_gene: TRBV6-5; CDR3aa: CASREILGNTEAFF; CDR3nt: TGTGCCAGCAGGGAGATCCTCGGTAACACTGAAGCTTTCTTT
abundance: NA; d_gene: NA; j_gene: TRBJ1-3; v_gene: TRBV27; CDR3aa: CASRRTSSGNTIYF; CDR3nt: TGTGCCAGCAGGCGGACGTCTTCCGGAAACACCATATATTTT
abundance: NA; d_gene: NA; j_gene: TRBJ1-5; v_gene: TRBV10-3; CDR3aa: CAISEAGEDNQPQHF; CDR3nt: TGTGCCATCAGTGAGGCAGGGGAGGACAATCAGCCCCAGCATTTT
abundance: NA; d_gene: NA; j_gene: TRBJ2-6; v_gene: TRBV30; CDR3aa: CARAFSGANVLTF; CDR3nt: TGTGCCAGAGCGTTCTCTGGGGCCAACGTCCTGACTTTC
abundance: NA; d_gene: NA; j_gene: TRBJ2-2; v_gene: TRBV19; CDR3aa: CASSLATGELFF; CDR3nt: TGTGCCAGTAGTTTAGCGACCGGGGAGCTGTTTTTT
abundance: NA; d_gene: NA; j_gene: TRBJ1-5; v_gene: TRBV19; CDR3aa: CASSIARFSEDQPQHF; CDR3nt: TGTGCCAGTAGTATAGCCAGATTCAGCGAGGATCAGCCCCAGCATTTT
abundance: NA; d_gene: NA; j_gene: TRBJ2-7; v_gene: TRBV20-1; CDR3aa: CSASLVRTYEQYF; CDR3nt: TGCAGTGCCAGTCTTGTCAGGACCTACGAGCAGTACTTC
abundance: NA; d_gene: NA; j_gene: TRBJ1-3; v_gene: TRBV7-2; CDR3aa: CASSFGGVLGGNTIYF; CDR3nt: TGTGCCAGCAGCTTCGGAGGAGTTCTGGGAGGAAACACCATATATTTT
abundance: NA; d_gene: NA; j_gene: TRBJ1-1; v_gene: TRBV20-1; CDR3aa: CSWTANTEAFF; CDR3nt: TGCAGTTGGACAGCAAACACTGAAGCTTTCTTT
abundance: once; d_gene: NA; j_gene: TRBJ1-2; v_gene: TRBV24-1; CDR3aa: CATSDQSRYGYTF; CDR3nt: TGTGCCACCAGTGACCAATCTCGATATGGCTACACCTTC
abundance: once; d_gene: TRBD1; j_gene: TRBJ2-6; v_gene: TRBV4-1; CDR3aa: CASSNRDREVTGANVLTF; CDR3nt: TGCGCCAGCAGCAACCGGGACAGGGAGGTAACTGGGGCCAACGTCCTGACTTTC
abundance: NA; d_gene: NA; j_gene: TRBJ2-7; v_gene: TRBV3-1/TRBV3-2; CDR3aa: CASSPWGAYEQYF; CDR3nt: TGTGCCAGCAGCCCCTGGGGGGCCTACGAGCAGTACTTC
abundance: few; d_gene: NA; j_gene: TRBJ1-2; v_gene: TRBV5-8; CDR3aa: CASSVTDGYTF; CDR3nt: TGTGCCAGCAGCGTCACTGATGGCTACACCTTC
abundance: NA; d_gene: NA; j_gene: TRBJ1-2; v_gene: TRBV18; CDR3aa: CASSPDLILGYTF; CDR3nt: TGTGCCAGCTCACCAGACCTCATATTGGGCTACACCTTC
abundance: NA; d_gene: NA; j_gene: TRBJ2-7; v_gene: TRBV18; CDR3aa: CASSPGTASYEQYF; CDR3nt: TGTGCCAGCTCACCAGGCACAGCTTCCTACGAGCAGTACTTC
abundance: NA; d_gene: NA; j_gene: TRBJ1-6; v_gene: TRBV7-9; CDR3aa: CASTLGGYNSPLHF; CDR3nt: TGTGCCAGCACCCTGGGAGGCTATAATTCACCCCTCCACTTT
abundance: NA; d_gene: TRBD2; j_gene: TRBJ2-1; v_gene: TRBV6-5; CDR3aa: CASRGGGSGSNEQFF; CDR3nt: TGTGCCAGCAGGGGGGGCGGTAGCGGGAGCAATGAGCAGTTCTTC
abundance: NA; d_gene: NA; j_gene: TRBJ2-1; v_gene: TRBV5-1; CDR3aa: CASRTNYNEQFF; CDR3nt: TGCGCCAGCAGGACGAACTACAATGAGCAGTTCTTC
abundance: NA; d_gene: TRBD2; j_gene: TRBJ2-3; v_gene: TRBV9; CDR3aa: CASSVATSGGRLLTDTQYF; CDR3nt: TGTGCCAGCAGCGTAGCTACTAGCGGGGGGCGGCTCCTCACAGATACGCAGTATTTT
abundance: few; d_gene: NA; j_gene: TRBJ1-1; v_gene: TRBV27; CDR3aa: CASSLYSSGSAEAFF; CDR3nt: TGTGCCAGCAGTTTATACTCTTCAGGGAGCGCTGAAGCTTTCTTT
abundance: few; d_gene: NA; j_gene: TRBJ1-1; v_gene: TRBV7-3; CDR3aa: CASSGGAMNTEAFF; CDR3nt: TGTGCCAGCAGCGGGGGCGCCATGAACACTGAAGCTTTCTTT
abundance: NA; d_gene: TRBD1; j_gene: TRBJ1-4; v_gene: TRBV18; CDR3aa: CASSPPDRDEKLFF; CDR3nt: TGTGCCAGCTCACCACCCGACAGGGACGAAAAACTGTTTTTT
abundance: NA; d_gene: NA; j_gene: TRBJ2-7; v_gene: TRBV6-5; CDR3aa: CASGAYEQYF; CDR3nt: TGTGCCAGCGGGGCCTACGAGCAGTACTTC
abundance: NA; d_gene: NA; j_gene: TRBJ1-1; v_gene: TRBV28; CDR3aa: CASSLTQRAFF; CDR3nt: TGTGCCAGCAGTTTAACACAGAGGGCTTTCTTT